These 23 T cell receptor beta chains originate from one sample sequenced in a study of control samples from healthy donors and cancer patients. TCRdb keeps only in-frame clones here, not all; method: immunoSEQ multiplex PCR. The table has fewer than 85,000 clones, roughly 90% seen once. The sequencing input was blood. Receptor source: a man aged 50 or older in good health.

In the case of this clone: The same CDR3 also results from other DNA sequences found in this sample. The chain is built from TRBV12-3 or TRBV12-4 and TRBJ1-1; no reliable D call. The CDR3 length is 13 residues. Trimming removed 2 bases from V and 0 bases from J, with 4 bases in between. In DNA form, the CDR3 reads TGTGCCAGCAGTTTACGAGTGAACACTGAAGCTTTCTTT. It is translated as CASSLRVNTEAFF.

This clone was counted once. The CDR3 region is CASSELTLGSTDTQYF. The CDR3 nucleotides are TGTGCCAGCAGTGAGTTAACTCTTGGGAGCACAGATACGCAGTATTTT. The J gene is TRBJ2-3, the V gene TRBV6-1, with D unresolved. CDR1 is MNHNS and CDR2 is SASEGT in the germline V gene. The CDR3 extends over 16 amino acids. V lost 3 bases to trimming and J lost 0 bases, with 13 bases between them.

To note about this clone: Other DNA sequences from this sample encode an identical CDR3 as well. V gene TRBV7-3 combines with J gene TRBJ2-6; 9 nucleotides agree with TRBD2. Trimming removed 4 bases from V and 1 base from J; junction bases left unmatched: 8. CDR1 SGHTA and CDR2 FQGTGA come from the germline V gene. This CDR3 contains 18 residues. CDR3 nucleotide sequence: TGTGCCAGCAGCTACGCAATTAGCGGGGGTTCTGGGGCCAACGTCCTGACTTTC. Amino acid sequence: CASSYAISGGSGANVLTF.

This chain uses TRBV30 with TRBJ1-2; D is uncertain. Germline CDR1 is GTSNPN and CDR2 is SVGIG (reference sequence). This CDR3 comprises 10 residues. The germline V and J ends were trimmed by 7 bases and 5 bases, with 8 bases remaining between them. This CDR3 reads CAYFMYGYTF. DNA for the CDR3: TGTGCCTACTTCATGTATGGCTACACCTTC. Looking up the rest from reference TRBV30 and TRBJ1-2 gives the full variable domain: SQTIHQWPATLVQPVGSPLSLECTVEGTSNPNLYWYRQAAGRGLQLLFYSVGIGQISSEVPQNLSASRPQDRQFILSSKKLLLSDSGFYLCAYFMYGYTFGSGTRLTVV.

The chain uses TRBV30 and TRBJ1-1, with D uncertain. In germline, CDR1 is GTSNPN, CDR2 SVGIG (reference sequence). The CDR3 has 13 amino acids. Trimming took 2 bases from V and 0 from J, leaving 7 bases between them. CDR3 in amino acids: CAWSRRLNTEAFF. The CDR3 nucleotides are TGTGCCTGGAGTCGGCGGCTGAACACTGAAGCTTTCTTT.

V is TRBV11-2 and J is TRBJ1-1; D is possibly TRBD1 (5 bases). Trimming removed 5 bases at V and 1 base at J, with 17 bases between. The germline gives CDR1 SGHAT, CDR2 FQNNGV. The CDR3 length is 16 residues. The CDR3 protein is CASSPRLLTANTEAFF. CDR3 nucleotide sequence: TGTGCCAGCAGCCCACGCCTCCTGACAGCGAACACTGAAGCTTTCTTT. The full variable domain, completed using reference TRBV11-2 and TRBJ1-1, is EAGVAQSPRYKIIEKRQSVAFWCNPISGHATLYWYQQILGQGPKLLIQFQNNGVVDDSQLPKDRFSAERLKGVDSTLKIQPAKLEDSAVYLCASSPRLLTANTEAFFGQGTRLTVV.

This clone was seen a few times. The rearrangement joins TRBV18 to TRBJ1-1, with a weak D call TRBD1 (5 bases). Germline lookup yields CDR1 KGHSH and CDR2 LQKENI. This CDR3 is 16 amino acids long. Trimming cost V 3 bases and J 5 bases, with 19 bases left between them. CDR3 in amino acids: CASSPDTLSLGTEAFF. The CDR3 DNA reads as TGTGCCAGCTCACCGGACACCCTCTCCCTGGGGACTGAAGCTTTCTTT.

The chain joins TRBV7-8 to TRBJ2-2; no firm D call. The CDR3 spans 15 residues. Trimming cost V 5 bases and J 1 base, with 11 bases left between them. Per germline, CDR1 SGHVS and CDR2 FQNEAQ. Written as DNA, the CDR3 is TGTGCCAGCAGCCCCGCCGGATTGAACACCGGGGAGCTGTTTTTT. Amino acid sequence: CASSPAGLNTGELFF.

The rearrangement joins TRBV27 to TRBJ2-7, with 10 nucleotides matching TRBD1. The J segment lost 1 base and the V segment lost 6 bases, leaving 3 bases of the junction unmatched. The CDR3 sequence is 14 residues long. Germline V CDR1 and CDR2: MNHEY, SMNVEV (reference sequence). The chain's CDR3 is CASSRDRGSYEQYF. As DNA, the CDR3 is TGTGCCAGCAGCCGGGACAGGGGTTCCTACGAGCAGTACTTC.

The chain couples TRBV19 to TRBJ1-2; tentatively, D is TRBD1 (5 bases). V gave up 3 bases and J gave up 5 bases, with 16 bases separating them. The CDR3 contains 15 residues. Germline V gene sequence: CDR1 LNHDA, CDR2 SQIVND (reference sequence). The DNA of the CDR3 is TGTGCCAGTAGTATCGGGACCGGGGGAGGATATGGCTACACCTTC. Its translation is CASSIGTGGGYGYTF.

The rearrangement joins TRBV5-1 to TRBJ2-2, with D tentatively TRBD1 (6 bases). Trimming took 0 bases from V and 3 from J, leaving 9 bases between them. CDR3 size: 15 residues. Germline-derived CDR1 and CDR2 are SGHRS and YFSETQ. The CDR3 DNA reads as TGCGCCAGCAGCTTGGACAGGGTGTACACCGGGGAGCTGTTTTTT. This gives the protein CASSLDRVYTGELFF.

The rearrangement joins TRBV19 to TRBJ1-2; possible D gene TRBD1, 5 bases. The CDR3 is 13 residues long. With 5 bases removed from V and 4 bases from J, the gap between germline ends came to 11 bases. Germline assignment: CDR1 LNHDA and CDR2 SQIVND (reference sequence). The CDR3 loop is CASSEPTGYGYTF. The DNA of the CDR3 is TGTGCCAGTAGTGAACCCACAGGCTATGGCTACACCTTC.

This clone was detected only a few times. The V call is TRBV24-1, the J call TRBJ1-5; 9 bases agree with TRBD1. The germline V gene has CDR1 KGHDR and CDR2 SFDVKD. V dropped 9 bases and J dropped 4; count of bases not matched to a gene: 0. This CDR3 spans 12 amino acids. CDR3 in DNA: TGTGCCACCGGGACAGGGAATCAGCCCCAGCATTTT. Translated, it gives CATGTGNQPQHF.

V and J are TRBV13 and TRBJ2-6; weak D call: TRBD2 (5 bases). The CDR3 has 14 residues. CDR1 and CDR2 (germline): PRHDT, FYEKMQ (reference sequence). The V end was cut by 3 bases, the J end by 4 bases, with 7 bases between. In nucleotides, the CDR3 is TGTGCCAGCAGCTTCTCGGGAGGGGCCAACGTCCTGACTTTC. Translating gives CASSFSGGANVLTF.

The chain has TRBV6-5 and TRBJ1-5; TRBD1 aligns across 7 bases. Trimming took 8 bases from V and 2 from J; bases not matched to a gene: 9. Germline V gene data show CDR1 as MNHEY and CDR2 as SVGAGI. The CDR3 has 15 residues. The CDR3 DNA reads as TGTGCCAGCGACAGAAGTACAGGGGGCAATCAGCCCCAGCATTTT. Translating it yields CASDRSTGGNQPQHF.

This CDR3 is CASIRDAGEKLFF. The CDR3 DNA sequence: TGTGCCAGCATCCGGGACGCGGGGGAAAAACTGTTTTTT. The chain joins TRBV2 to TRBJ1-4; a possible D gene is TRBD1 (5 bases). Trimming removed 7 bases from V and 8 bases from J, with 14 bases in between. Germline loops: CDR1 SNHLY, CDR2 FYNNEI. CDR3 length: 13 amino acids.

The sample holds one count of this clone. This chain connects TRBV5-1 to TRBJ1-2; no reliable D call. Germline CDR1 and CDR2: SGHRS and YFSETQ. The V gene lost 0 bases and the J gene lost 4 bases, with 10 bases spanning the gap. The length of the CDR3 is 14 residues. The CDR3 DNA is TGCGCCAGCAGCTTGGTCCCTGATTCCTATGGCTACACCTTC. Translated, it gives CASSLVPDSYGYTF.

The J gene is TRBJ2-2, the V gene TRBV5-1, with a tentative D call TRBD2 (6 bases). Between the trimmed V and J ends, which lost 5 bases and 1 base, there was a span of 12 bases. Germline CDR1 reads SGHRS; CDR2 reads YFSETQ. This CDR3 region has 15 residues. The chain's CDR3 is CASRAAGQNTGELFF. The CDR3 DNA follows: TGCGCCAGCAGAGCAGCGGGCCAGAACACCGGGGAGCTGTTTTTT.

This chain links TRBV30 with TRBJ1-4; D is unclear. Germline V gives CDR1 GTSNPN, CDR2 SVGIG (reference sequence). Between the trimmed V and J ends, which lost 1 base and 1 base, there was a span of 7 bases. The CDR3 loop spans 14 amino acids. The CDR3 loop reads CAWSEGGTNEKLFF. CDR3 in DNA: TGTGCCTGGAGTGAGGGAGGAACTAATGAAAAACTGTTTTTT.

This sequence joins TRBV7-2 and TRBJ1-3; possibly TRBD1 for D (5 bases). This CDR3 region has 15 residues. Germline V CDR1 and CDR2: SGHTA, FQGNSA. V was clipped by 5 bases and J by 0 bases, with 11 bases between them. This CDR3 reads CASSPGRSSGNTIYF. The CDR3, as DNA: TGTGCCAGCAGCCCGGGACGTTCCTCTGGAAACACCATATATTTT.

V gene TRBV4-3 combines with J gene TRBJ1-5; TRBD1 might be the D (6 bases). CDR1 is LGHNA and CDR2 is YSLEER in the germline V gene. Trimming removed 1 base from V and 11 bases from J, with 12 bases in between. This CDR3 spans 13 amino acids. CDR3 DNA: TGCGCCAGCAGCCAAGGGACGGAGGGGGCCCAGCATTTT. It translates to CASSQGTEGAQHF.

V is TRBV5-6 and J is TRBJ1-4; TRBD1 matches 10 bases. Germline CDR1 and CDR2: SGHDT and YYEEEE. V lost 4 bases and J lost 6; bases outside the gene matches: 9. This CDR3 is built from 16 residues. CDR3 protein: CASSLKGQGMYEKLFF. In nucleotides, the CDR3 is TGTGCCAGCAGCCTAAAGGGACAGGGGATGTATGAAAAACTGTTTTTT.

V and J are TRBV7-2 and TRBJ2-7; D may be TRBD1 (6 bases). The germline V gene has CDR1 SGHTA and CDR2 FQGNSA. The V gene lost 3 bases and the J gene lost 4 bases, with 13 bases spanning the gap. The CDR3 is 14 amino acids. The CDR3: CASSLGAAAYEQYF. The CDR3 DNA reads TGTGCCAGCAGCTTGGGGGCCGCAGCTTACGAGCAGTACTTC.